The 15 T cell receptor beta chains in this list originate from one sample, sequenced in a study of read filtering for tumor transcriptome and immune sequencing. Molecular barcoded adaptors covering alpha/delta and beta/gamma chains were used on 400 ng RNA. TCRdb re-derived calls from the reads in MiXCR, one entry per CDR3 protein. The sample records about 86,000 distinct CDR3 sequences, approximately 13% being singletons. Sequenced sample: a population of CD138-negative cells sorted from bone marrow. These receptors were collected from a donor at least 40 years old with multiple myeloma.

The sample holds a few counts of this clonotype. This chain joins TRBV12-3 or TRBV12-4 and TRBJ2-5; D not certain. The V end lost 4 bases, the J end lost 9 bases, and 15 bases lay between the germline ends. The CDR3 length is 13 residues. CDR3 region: CASSSGLTVAQYF. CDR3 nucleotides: TGTGCCAGCAGTTCGGGTCTCACGGTGGCCCAGTACTTC.

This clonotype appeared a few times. The CDR3 nucleotides are TGTGCCAGCAGTTGGGGAACTAACTATGGCTACACCTTC. This sequence encodes CASSWGTNYGYTF. The gene calls are TRBV2 and TRBJ1-2; no firm D call. Trimming took off 5 bases at V and 0 bases at J, with 7 bases between the two ends. The CDR3 is 13 amino acids. Germline V lookup: CDR1 SNHLY, CDR2 FYNNEI.

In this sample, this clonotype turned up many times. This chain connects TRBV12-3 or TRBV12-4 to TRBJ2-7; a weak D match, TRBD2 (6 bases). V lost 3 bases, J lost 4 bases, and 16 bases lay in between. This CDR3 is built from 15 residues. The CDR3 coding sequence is TGTGCCAGCAGTTTGTCGGCGGGGTACAAGTACGAGCAGTACTTC. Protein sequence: CASSLSAGYKYEQYF.

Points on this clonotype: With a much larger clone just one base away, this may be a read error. CDR3 nucleotides: TGTGCCAGCTCACCAGACGCTCCCGGGGCCAACGTCCCGACTTTC. Protein: CASSPDAPGANVPTF. V and J are TRBV18 and TRBJ2-6; D may correspond to TRBD1 or TRBD2 (5 bases each). This CDR3 is 15 amino acids long. CDR1 is KGHSH and CDR2 is LQKENI in the germline V gene.

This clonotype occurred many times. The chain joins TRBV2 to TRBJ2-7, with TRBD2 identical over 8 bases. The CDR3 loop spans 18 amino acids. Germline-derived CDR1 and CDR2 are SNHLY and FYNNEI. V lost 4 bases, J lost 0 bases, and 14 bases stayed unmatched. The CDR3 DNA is TGTGCCAGCAGTGCAAAGCGGGAGAGCTTTCAGCCCTCCTACGAGCAGTACTTC. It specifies CASSAKRESFQPSYEQYF.

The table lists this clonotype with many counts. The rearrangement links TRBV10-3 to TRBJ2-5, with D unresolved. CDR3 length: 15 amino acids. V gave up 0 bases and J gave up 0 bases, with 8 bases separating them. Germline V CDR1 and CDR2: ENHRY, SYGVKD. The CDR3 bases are TGTGCCATCAGTGAGTCGGGCACGTACCAAGAGACCCAGTACTTC. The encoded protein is CAISESGTYQETQYF.

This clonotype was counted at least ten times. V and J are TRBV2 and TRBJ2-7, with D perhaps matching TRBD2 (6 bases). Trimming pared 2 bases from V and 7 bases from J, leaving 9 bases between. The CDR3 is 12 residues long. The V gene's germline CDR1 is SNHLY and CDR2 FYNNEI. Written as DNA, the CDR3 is TGTGCCAGCAGTGAACGGGCGGGGGAGCAGTACTTC. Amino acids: CASSERAGEQYF.

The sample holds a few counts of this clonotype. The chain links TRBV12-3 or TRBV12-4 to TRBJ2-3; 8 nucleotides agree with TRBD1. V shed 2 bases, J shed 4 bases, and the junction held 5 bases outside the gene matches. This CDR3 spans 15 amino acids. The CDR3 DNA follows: TGTGCCAGCAGTTTATACGGACAGGGAGCAGATACGCAGTATTTT. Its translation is CASSLYGQGADTQYF.

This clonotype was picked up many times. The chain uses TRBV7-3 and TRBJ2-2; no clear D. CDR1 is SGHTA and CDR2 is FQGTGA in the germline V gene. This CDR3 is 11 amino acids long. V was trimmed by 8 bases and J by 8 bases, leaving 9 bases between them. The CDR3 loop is CASGSGGELFF. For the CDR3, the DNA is TGTGCCAGCGGATCTGGTGGGGAGCTGTTTTTT.

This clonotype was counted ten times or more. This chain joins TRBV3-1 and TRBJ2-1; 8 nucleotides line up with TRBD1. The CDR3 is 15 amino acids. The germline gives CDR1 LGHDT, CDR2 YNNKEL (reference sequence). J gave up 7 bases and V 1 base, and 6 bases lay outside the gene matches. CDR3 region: CASSQVRDRRNEQFF. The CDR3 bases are TGTGCCAGCAGCCAAGTCCGGGACAGGAGGAATGAGCAGTTCTTC.

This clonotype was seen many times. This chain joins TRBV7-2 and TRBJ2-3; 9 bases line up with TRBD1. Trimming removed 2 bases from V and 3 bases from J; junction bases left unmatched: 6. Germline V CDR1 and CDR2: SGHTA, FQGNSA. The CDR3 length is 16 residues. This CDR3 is CASSLPRDRATDTQYF. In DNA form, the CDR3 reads TGTGCCAGCAGCTTACCGCGGGACAGGGCAACAGATACGCAGTATTTT.

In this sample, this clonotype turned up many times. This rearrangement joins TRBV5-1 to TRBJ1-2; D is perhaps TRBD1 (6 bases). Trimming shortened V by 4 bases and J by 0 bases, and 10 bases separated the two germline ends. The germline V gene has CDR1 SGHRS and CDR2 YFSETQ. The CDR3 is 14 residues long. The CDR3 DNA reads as TGCGCCAGCAGCGCCGGACAGTCTAACTATGGCTACACCTTC. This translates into CASSAGQSNYGYTF.

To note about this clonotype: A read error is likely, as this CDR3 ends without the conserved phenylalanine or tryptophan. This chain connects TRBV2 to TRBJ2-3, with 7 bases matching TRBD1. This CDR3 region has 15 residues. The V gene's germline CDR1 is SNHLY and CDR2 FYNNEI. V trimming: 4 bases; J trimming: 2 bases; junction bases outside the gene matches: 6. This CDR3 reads CASSGAGGDTDTQYC. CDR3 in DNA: TGTGCCAGCAGTGGAGCAGGGGGTGACACAGATACGCAGTATTGT.

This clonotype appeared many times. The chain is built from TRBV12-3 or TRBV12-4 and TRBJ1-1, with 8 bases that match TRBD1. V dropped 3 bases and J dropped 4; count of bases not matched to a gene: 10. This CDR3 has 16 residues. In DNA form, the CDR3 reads TGTGCCAGCAGTTTTAGGACAGGGAGTCTGGTCACTGAAGCTTTCTTT. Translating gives CASSFRTGSLVTEAFF.

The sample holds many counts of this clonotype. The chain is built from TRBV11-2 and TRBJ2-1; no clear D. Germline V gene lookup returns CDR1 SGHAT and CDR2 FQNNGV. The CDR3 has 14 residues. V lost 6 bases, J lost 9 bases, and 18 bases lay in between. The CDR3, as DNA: TGTGCCAGCAGGAGTCTGGACGCGCTGCGTGAGCAGTTCTTC. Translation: CASRSLDALREQFF.